Each of the 15 T cell receptor beta chains below was sequenced from the same sample in a study of T cell changes during pregnancy in multiple sclerosis. Clones were read by immunoSEQ multiplex PCR, and TCRdb kept only the in-frame ones, dropping some. The table includes approximately 70,000 clones, 94% detected once. The sequenced sample was CD4+ T cells from peripheral blood mononuclear cells, obtained after pregnancy. The receptors here all came from a female donor with multiple sclerosis, enrolled in a pregnancy study.

A single count supports this clone. This chain joins TRBV28 and TRBJ1-2, with TRBD1 as a possible D gene (5 bases). The CDR3 loop spans 12 amino acids. CDR1 and CDR2 (germline): MDHEN, SYDVKM. The V end was cut by 5 bases, the J end by 7 bases, with 11 bases between. CDR3 bases: TGTGCCAGCAGTAGGGGCAGTGCTGGCTACACCTTC. Its protein is CASSRGSAGYTF.

This chain links TRBV28 with TRBJ1-5; tentative D call: TRBD1 (5 bases). Deletions cut 5 bases from V and 4 bases from J, with 15 bases between. Germline V gene data show CDR1 as MDHEN and CDR2 as SYDVKM. The CDR3 sequence is 15 residues long. CDR3 nucleotides: TGTGCCAGCAGTCCCGGTGGGGGGGGAAATCAGCCCCAGCATTTT. This encodes CASSPGGGGNQPQHF.

This rearrangement joins TRBV5-1 to TRBJ1-4; 7 bases match TRBD1. V shed 5 bases and J 4 bases; nucleotides not matched to a gene: 5. This CDR3 region has 14 residues. Germline CDR1 is SGHRS and CDR2 is YFSETQ. CDR3 sequence: CASRRDRLNEKLFF. The DNA for the CDR3 is TGCGCCAGCAGGCGGGACAGACTTAATGAAAAACTGTTTTTT.

The gene calls are TRBV7-8 and TRBJ1-5; D call uncertain. The germline gives CDR1 SGHVS, CDR2 FQNEAQ. V lost 2 bases and J lost 1, with 9 bases in between. The CDR3 sequence is 15 residues long. CDR3 in DNA: TGTGCCAGCAGCTTATATGGTCGGAGCAATCAGCCCCAGCATTTT. This sequence encodes CASSLYGRSNQPQHF.

This sequence joins TRBV6-5 and TRBJ2-3; D not resolved. V was trimmed by 5 bases and J by 2 bases, leaving 11 bases between them. This CDR3 spans 14 amino acids. The germline gives CDR1 MNHEY, CDR2 SVGAGI. The CDR3 DNA follows: TGTGCCAGCAGTCTCCGTTATTCCACAGATACGCAGTATTTT. It specifies CASSLRYSTDTQYF.

The rearrangement joins TRBV10-3 to TRBJ1-1; 8 positions match TRBD1. The CDR3 has 17 residues. The germline V gene has CDR1 ENHRY and CDR2 SYGVKD. Unmatched junction bases numbered 10, after V lost 0 bases and J lost 4 bases. DNA for the CDR3: TGTGCCATCAGTGAGTCTCAGGGGGCTCCTTCGAGCACTGAAGCTTTCTTT. Its protein is CAISESQGAPSSTEAFF.

The chain links TRBV5-1 to TRBJ2-2; 7 bases fit TRBD2. Germline CDR1 is SGHRS and CDR2 is YFSETQ. V trimming: 1 base; J trimming: 4 bases; junction bases outside the gene matches: 4. The CDR3 totals 15 residues. DNA for the CDR3: TGCGCCAGCAGCTTGAGCCGGGAGGCCACCGGGGAGCTGTTTTTT. As protein: CASSLSREATGELFF.

The chain couples TRBV5-4 to TRBJ1-4; 8 bases map to TRBD1. V shed 3 bases and J 7 bases; nucleotides not matched to a gene: 8. There are 15 residues in the CDR3. Looked up from germline, CDR1 is SGHNT and CDR2 is YYREEE (reference sequence). This CDR3 is CASSSPGDRGEKLFF. CDR3 in DNA: TGTGCCAGCAGCTCCCCCGGCGACAGGGGTGAAAAACTGTTTTTT.

The chain is built from TRBV5-1 and TRBJ2-1; TRBD2 matches at 7 bases. The CDR3 contains 14 residues. The germline V gene encodes CDR1 SGHRS and CDR2 YFSETQ. V was clipped by 5 bases and J by 6 bases; unmatched bases: 8. The CDR3 reads CASREGVAGNEQFF. DNA of the CDR3: TGCGCCAGCAGGGAGGGAGTAGCGGGCAATGAGCAGTTCTTC.

The chain links TRBV19 to TRBJ2-7, with D perhaps matching TRBD1 (6 bases). Germline-derived CDR1 and CDR2 are LNHDA and SQIVND (reference sequence). Trimming pared 3 bases from V and 3 bases from J, leaving 12 bases between. The CDR3 sequence is 14 residues long. The CDR3 is CASSISTGHYEQYF. DNA of the CDR3: TGTGCCAGTAGTATCTCGACAGGTCACTACGAGCAGTACTTC.

The genes are TRBV5-4 and TRBJ2-4; tentatively, D is TRBD2 (6 bases). CDR1 is SGHNT and CDR2 is YYREEE in the germline V gene (reference sequence). The CDR3 is made up of 17 amino acids. The ends were cut back, 0 bases at V and 1 base at J, with 14 bases in the middle. The CDR3 loop is CASSLGTFAGAKNIQYF. As DNA, the CDR3 is TGTGCCAGCAGCTTGGGGACATTTGCGGGGGCCAAAAACATTCAGTACTTC.

The gene calls are TRBV9 and TRBJ2-2; D gene uncertain. The CDR3 loop spans 14 amino acids. V lost 0 bases, J lost 7 bases, and 10 bases lay in between. Germline CDR1 and CDR2: SGDLS and YYNGEE. The CDR3 DNA reads TGTGCCAGCAGCGTAGAGACACTTAACGGGGAGCTGTTTTTT. This codes for CASSVETLNGELFF.

This clone was observed once. This chain's CDR3 is CASTKTSTGELFF. CDR3 bases: TGTGCCAGCACTAAAACTAGCACCGGGGAGCTGTTTTTT. The J gene is TRBJ2-2, the V gene TRBV6-6; a possible D gene is TRBD2 (5 bases). Germline V gene data show CDR1 as MNHNY and CDR2 as SVGAGI (reference sequence). V was shortened by 7 bases and J by 4 bases, with 10 bases between the two germline ends. This CDR3 spans 13 amino acids.

The gene calls are TRBV9 and TRBJ2-2; D remains ambiguous. Germline V gene sequence: CDR1 SGDLS, CDR2 YYNGEE. The CDR3 covers 14 residues. V was trimmed by 3 bases and J by 2 bases, leaving 8 bases between them. The CDR3 sequence: CASSAPLNTGELFF. In DNA form, the CDR3 reads TGTGCCAGCAGCGCCCCCTTAAACACCGGGGAGCTGTTTTTT.

V gene TRBV5-1 combines with J gene TRBJ2-3, with 7 bases identical to TRBD2. CDR1 SGHRS and CDR2 YFSETQ come from the germline V gene. This CDR3 is built from 16 residues. With V trimmed by 0 bases and J by 6 bases, 10 bases remained unmatched. DNA for the CDR3: TGCGCCAGCAGCTTGGAGGCTAGACTAGCAAGGGATACGCAGTATTTT. Amino acids: CASSLEARLARDTQYF.